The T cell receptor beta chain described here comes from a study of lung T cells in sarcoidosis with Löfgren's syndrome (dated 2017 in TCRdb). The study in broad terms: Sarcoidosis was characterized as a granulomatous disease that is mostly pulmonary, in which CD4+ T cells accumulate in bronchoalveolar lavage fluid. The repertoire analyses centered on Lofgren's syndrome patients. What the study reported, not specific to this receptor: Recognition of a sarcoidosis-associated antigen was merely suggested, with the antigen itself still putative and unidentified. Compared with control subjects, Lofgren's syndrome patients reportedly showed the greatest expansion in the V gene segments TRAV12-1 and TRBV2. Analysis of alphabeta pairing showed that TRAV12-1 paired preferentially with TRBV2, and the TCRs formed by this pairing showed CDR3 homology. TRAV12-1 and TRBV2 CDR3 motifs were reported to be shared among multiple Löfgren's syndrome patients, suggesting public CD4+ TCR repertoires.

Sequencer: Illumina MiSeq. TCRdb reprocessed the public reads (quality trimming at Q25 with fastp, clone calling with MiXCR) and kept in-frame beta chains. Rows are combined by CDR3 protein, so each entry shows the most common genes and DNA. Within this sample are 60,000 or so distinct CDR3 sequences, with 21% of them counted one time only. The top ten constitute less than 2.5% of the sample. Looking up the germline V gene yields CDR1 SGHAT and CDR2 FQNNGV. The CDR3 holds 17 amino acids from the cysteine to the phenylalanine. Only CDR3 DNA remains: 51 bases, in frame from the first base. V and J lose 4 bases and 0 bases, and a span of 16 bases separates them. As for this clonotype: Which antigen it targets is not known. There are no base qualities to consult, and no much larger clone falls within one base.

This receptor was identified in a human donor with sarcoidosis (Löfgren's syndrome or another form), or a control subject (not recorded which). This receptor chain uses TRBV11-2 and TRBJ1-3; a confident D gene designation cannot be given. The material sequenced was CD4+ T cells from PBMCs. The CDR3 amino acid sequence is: CASSSLRHAGSGNTIYF. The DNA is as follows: TGTGCCAGCAGCTCGCTAAGACACGCTGGCTCTGGAAACACCATATATTTT.